Given below is one TCR beta chain in context. The CDR3 has 17 residues. With V trimmed by 5 bases and J by 7 bases, 14 bases remained unmatched. Germline V gene data show CDR1 as SGHVS and CDR2 as FNYEAQ. This sample is drawn from a study of control samples from healthy donors and cancer patients. TCRdb's table, derived via immunoSEQ multiplex PCR, lists solely in-frame clones and lacks some. The sample holds 90,000 to 110,000 clones; roughly 90% are singletons and the top ten take 17%. The source is a woman aged 45-60 years in good health. V is TRBV7-6 and J is TRBJ1-1, with 12 bases matching TRBD1. Input material: blood. The CDR3 protein is CASSQRIPGQGAHEAFF. The CDR3 DNA is TGTGCCAGCAGCCAAAGGATTCCGGGACAGGGGGCGCATGAAGCTTTCTTT. Based on the CDR3 plus reference TRBV7-6 and TRBJ1-1, the full variable domain is GAGVSQSPRYKVTKRGQDVALRCDPISGHVSLYWYRQALGQGPEFLTYFNYEAQQDKSGLPNDRFSAERPEGSISTLTIQRTEQRDSAMYRCASSQRIPGQGAHEAFFGQGTRLTVV.